This T cell receptor (beta chain) emerged from a study of blood T cell repertoires in COVID-19. On the study more broadly: T cells, B-cell-depleted T cells, or PBMCs supplied cDNA or gDNA.

The CDR3 loop spans 15 amino acids. Germline-derived CDR1 and CDR2 are SGHVS and FNYEAQ. V lost 1 base, J lost 0 bases, and 7 bases lay in between. Under the authors' procedure: Scientists estimated how many nucleated cells there were by amplifying reference gene primers. The protocol was immunoSEQ multiplex PCR, while the TCRdb copy is restricted to in-frame clones and leaves out a portion. V, J and clone size are those of that table, while D and trimming were read from the DNA. The sample has 150,000 or so clones; more than 75% are singletons. The chain joins TRBV7-6 to TRBJ1-3, with D unclear. The source of this sequence is a man aged 60 to 69 with active or convalescent COVID-19. The sample comprised peripheral blood. As DNA, the CDR3 is TGTGCCAGCAGCTTAGGCCACAGCTCTGGAAACACCATATATTTT. This codes for CASSLGHSSGNTIYF.